Following are 25 T cell receptor beta chains from one sample sequenced in a study of cytotoxic CD8 clonotypes in ibrutinib-treated CLL. Data came from immunoSEQ multiplex PCR; TCRdb stores just in-frame clones and leaves some out. The sample holds approximately 20,000 clones, about 84% seen once. This sample comprised PBMCs, obtained before ibrutinib treatment. Receptor source: a human donor with chronic lymphocytic leukemia.

The V call is TRBV6-6, the J call TRBJ2-7; 12 bases fit TRBD1. Germline V gene sequence: CDR1 MNHNY, CDR2 SVGAGI (reference sequence). The CDR3 is 15 residues long. V was pared by 6 bases and J by 7 bases, with 10 bases of the junction left unmatched. The CDR3 sequence: CASSLGTGGPSEQYF. The DNA of the CDR3 is TGTGCCAGCAGCTTGGGGACAGGGGGCCCGAGTGAGCAGTACTTC.

The chain links TRBV6-6 to TRBJ1-1; 7 nucleotides line up with TRBD1. Germline CDR1 and CDR2: MNHNY and SVGAGI (reference sequence). V lost 3 bases and J lost 3; bases outside the gene matches: 7. The CDR3 sequence is 15 residues long. CDR3 sequence reads: CASSYRQGGDTEAFF. DNA of the CDR3: TGTGCCAGCAGTTATCGACAGGGCGGGGACACTGAAGCTTTCTTT.

The genes are TRBV5-5 and TRBJ2-1; tentatively, D is TRBD1 or TRBD2 (6 bases each). V was clipped by 3 bases and J by 6 bases, with 22 bases between them. This CDR3 is built from 17 residues. Germline V gene data show CDR1 as SGHKS and CDR2 as YYEKEE (reference sequence). The CDR3 loop reads CASSSGPIGGSGNEQFF. CDR3 nucleotide sequence: TGTGCCAGCAGCTCGGGGCCCATAGGGGGGTCGGGCAATGAGCAGTTCTTC. Supplemented by reference TRBV5-5 and TRBJ2-1, the full variable domain reads DAGVTQSPTHLIKTRGQQVTLRCSPISGHKSVSWYQQVLGQGPQFIFQYYEKEERGRGNFPDRFSARQFPNYSSELNVNALLLGDSALYLCASSSGPIGGSGNEQFFGPGTRLTVL.

The chain joins TRBV19 to TRBJ2-1; TRBD1 matches 9 bases. The CDR3 has 12 residues. With 7 bases clipped from V and 11 bases from J, the junction kept 6 bases outside the gene matches. Germline V gene sequence: CDR1 LNHDA, CDR2 SQIVND (reference sequence). The DNA of the CDR3 is TGTGCCAGTATGGACAGGGGACAAAAGCAGTTCTTC. It encodes CASMDRGQKQFF.

This sequence joins TRBV29-1 and TRBJ1-2; 7 bases line up with TRBD1. Trimming cost V 1 base and J 2 bases; bases outside gene matches: 7. CDR3 length equals 15 residues. Germline loops: CDR1 SQVTM, CDR2 ANQGSEA. CDR3 loop: CSVEVRTGVNYGYTF. The CDR3 nucleotides are TGCAGCGTTGAAGTTCGTACAGGGGTGAACTATGGCTACACCTTC. Based on the CDR3 plus reference TRBV29-1 and TRBJ1-2, the full variable domain is SAVISQKPSRDICQRGTSLTIQCQVDSQVTMMFWYRQQPGQSLTLIATANQGSEATYESGFVIDKFPISRPNLTFSTLTVSNMSPEDSSIYLCSVEVRTGVNYGYTFGSGTRLTVV.

This chain links TRBV19 with TRBJ2-7, with a possible D match to TRBD1 (6 bases). Germline lookup yields CDR1 LNHDA and CDR2 SQIVND (reference sequence). V was shortened by 1 base and J by 4 bases, with 8 bases between the two germline ends. The CDR3 loop spans 13 amino acids. Written as DNA, the CDR3 is TGTGCCAGTAGTATAGTCGGACAGTACGAGCAGTACTTC. Translating gives CASSIVGQYEQYF. Using reference TRBV19 and TRBJ2-7 for the parts outside the CDR3, the full variable domain is DGGITQSPKYLFRKEGQNVTLSCEQNLNHDAMYWYRQDPGQGLRLIYYSQIVNDFQKGDIAEGYSVSREKKESFPLTVTSAQKNPTAFYLCASSIVGQYEQYFGPGTRLTVT.

The chain combines TRBV28 with TRBJ2-2; 7 bases align to TRBD2. Unmatched junction bases numbered 13, after V lost 2 bases and J lost 7 bases. The CDR3 consists of 17 residues. Germline CDR1 and CDR2: MDHEN and SYDVKM. The CDR3 protein is CASSLTGSTKRGGELFF. Here the CDR3 DNA reads TGTGCCAGCAGTTTAACGGGCTCGACCAAGCGGGGCGGGGAGCTGTTTTTT. The full variable domain, its missing parts supplied by reference TRBV28 and TRBJ2-2, is DVKVTQSSRYLVKRTGEKVFLECVQDMDHENMFWYRQDPGLGLRLIYFSYDVKMKEKGDIPEGYSVSREKKERFSLILESASTNQTSMYLCASSLTGSTKRGGELFFGEGSRLTVL.

The CDR3 spells CASSPQAVNTEAFF. The CDR3, as DNA: TGTGCCAGCTCACCCCAAGCGGTGAACACTGAAGCTTTCTTT. The rearrangement uses TRBV18 and TRBJ1-1; D is unclear. The length of the CDR3 is 14 residues. Germline V gene lookup returns CDR1 KGHSH and CDR2 LQKENI. V was clipped by 3 bases and J by 0 bases, with 8 bases between them.

This clone showed up just a few times. This rearrangement joins TRBV10-3 to TRBJ2-3, with 8 bases that match TRBD2. This CDR3 is 15 amino acids long. The ends lost 6 bases at V and 2 bases at J; junction bases unmatched: 7. Per germline, CDR1 ENHRY and CDR2 SYGVKD. CDR3 sequence (DNA): TGTGCCATCAGGATCGGCGGGGGGAACACAGATACGCAGTATTTT. Protein: CAIRIGGGNTDTQYF.

There are a few counts of this clone. This sequence joins TRBV9 and TRBJ1-2; 10 bases fit TRBD1. After removal of 4 bases from V and 4 bases from J, the junction contained 13 bases not matched to a gene. The CDR3 has 17 amino acids. Per the germline V gene, CDR1 is SGDLS and CDR2 is YYNGEE. Written as DNA, the CDR3 is TGTGCCAGCAGCTACACCCCATCGACAGGGGGCGGCTATGGCTACACCTTC. Encoded protein: CASSYTPSTGGGYGYTF.

This clone showed up just once. This chain links TRBV2 with TRBJ1-2, with unresolved D. The CDR3 consists of 13 residues. V was trimmed by 6 bases and J by 4 bases, leaving 12 bases between them. The germline V gene has CDR1 SNHLY and CDR2 FYNNEI. CDR3 amino acids: CASSPDQPYGYTF. CDR3 DNA: TGTGCCAGCAGCCCAGACCAACCCTATGGCTACACCTTC. Supplemented by reference TRBV2 and TRBJ1-2, the full variable domain reads EPEVTQTPSHQVTQMGQEVILRCVPISNHLYFYWYRQILGQKVEFLVSFYNNEISEKSEIFDDQFSVERPDGSNFTLKIRSTKLEDSAMYFCASSPDQPYGYTFGSGTRLTVV.

This chain joins TRBV29-1 and TRBJ2-1; maybe TRBD2 (6 bases). V was cut by 3 bases and J by 5 bases, with 8 bases left in between. Germline CDR1 reads SQVTM; CDR2 reads ANQGSEA. The CDR3 is 12 amino acids. The CDR3 sequence is CSVDREDNEQFF. Written as DNA, the CDR3 is TGCAGCGTTGACAGGGAGGACAATGAGCAGTTCTTC.

This clone has only one observation. The chain joins TRBV7-9 to TRBJ2-7, with 7 bases matching TRBD1. The V and J ends lost 5 bases and 5 bases, in that order; junction bases with no gene match: 6. Germline lookup yields CDR1 SEHNR and CDR2 FQNEAQ (reference sequence). The CDR3 extends over 13 amino acids. The CDR3 nucleotides are TGTGCCAGCAGCGAGCGCAGGGGGAACGAGCAGTACTTC. Its translation: CASSERRGNEQYF.

The J gene is TRBJ1-1, the V gene TRBV30, with 7 bases matching TRBD1. The CDR3 loop spans 14 amino acids. Trimming cost V 2 bases and J 0 bases; bases outside gene matches: 3. Germline-derived CDR1 and CDR2 are GTSNPN and SVGIG (reference sequence). This CDR3 is CAWSTGQVNTEAFF. The CDR3 nucleotides are TGTGCCTGGAGTACCGGACAGGTGAACACTGAAGCTTTCTTT. Full variable domain (outside the CDR3, taken from reference TRBV30 and TRBJ1-1): SQTIHQWPATLVQPVGSPLSLECTVEGTSNPNLYWYRQAAGRGLQLLFYSVGIGQISSEVPQNLSASRPQDRQFILSSKKLLLSDSGFYLCAWSTGQVNTEAFFGQGTRLTVV.

The chain is built from TRBV5-1 and TRBJ1-1; 7 bases map to TRBD1. V shed 0 bases, J shed 4 bases, and the junction held 6 bases outside the gene matches. Per the germline V gene, CDR1 is SGHRS and CDR2 is YFSETQ. This CDR3 region has 15 residues. The CDR3 is CASSLGQGWTTEAFF. The CDR3 region has the DNA TGCGCCAGCAGCTTGGGACAGGGATGGACCACTGAAGCTTTCTTT.

This clone came up once. J is TRBJ2-1 and V is TRBV4-1; TRBD2 might be the D (5 bases). Trimming removed 5 bases from V and 8 bases from J, with 22 bases in between. The CDR3 is made up of 16 amino acids. The V gene's germline CDR1 is MGHRA and CDR2 YSYEKL. As DNA, the CDR3 is TGCGCCAGCAGCAAAGTCGGGGATAAAAGGGCCGATGAGCAGTTCTTC. As protein: CASSKVGDKRADEQFF.

This clone was detected only a few times. The V and J genes are TRBV6-6 and TRBJ2-7, with 9 bases fitting TRBD1. The CDR3 sequence is 16 residues long. V lost 4 bases and J lost 3; bases outside the gene matches: 10. Per germline, CDR1 MNHNY and CDR2 SVGAGI (reference sequence). This CDR3 reads CASSFAPPGQGYEQYF. CDR3 in DNA: TGTGCCAGCAGTTTTGCCCCTCCGGGACAGGGCTACGAGCAGTACTTC.

In DNA, the CDR3 is TGTGCCAGCAGCGCGGGACTAGCGACTAGCACAGATACGCAGTATTTT. It encodes CASSAGLATSTDTQYF. The V gene is TRBV7-6, the J gene TRBJ2-3, with 10 bases matching TRBD2. Germline loops: CDR1 SGHVS, CDR2 FNYEAQ. This CDR3 contains 16 residues. The V gene end was trimmed by 5 bases and the J gene end by 0 bases; junction bases not matched to a gene: 5.

V and J are TRBV5-1 and TRBJ1-2; D is possibly TRBD1 (6 bases). Germline-derived CDR1 and CDR2 are SGHRS and YFSETQ. Trimming took 6 bases from V and 7 from J, leaving 28 bases between them. The CDR3 totals 17 residues. The CDR3 region has the DNA TGCGCCAGCACCAAAAACTTCGCACAGGGAGATGGGGTTGGCTACACCTTC. Amino acid sequence: CASTKNFAQGDGVGYTF.

The chain is built from TRBV10-3 and TRBJ2-7; D remains unclear. V was pared by 4 bases and J by 1 base, with 8 bases between. The CDR3 is made up of 13 amino acids. CDR1 is ENHRY and CDR2 is SYGVKD in the germline V gene. The CDR3 coding sequence is TGTGCCATCAGTGTGGCCAATTCCTACGAGCAGTACTTC. The encoded protein is CAISVANSYEQYF.

The V call is TRBV6-5, the J call TRBJ2-7, with 11 nucleotides matching TRBD1. V shed 7 bases, J shed 4 bases, and the junction held 3 bases outside the gene matches. The length of the CDR3 is 13 residues. The V gene's germline CDR1 is MNHEY and CDR2 SVGAGI. CDR3 sequence (DNA): TGTGCCAGCAAGGGGACAGGGGGATACGAGCAGTACTTC. It specifies CASKGTGGYEQYF.

The J gene is TRBJ2-2, the V gene TRBV11-3; 10 nucleotides line up with TRBD2. Germline V gene data show CDR1 as SGHNT and CDR2 as YENEEA. The CDR3 consists of 16 residues. V lost 1 base, J lost 5 bases, and 4 bases stayed unmatched. The chain's CDR3 is CASSLVLAGLTGELFF. CDR3 DNA: TGTGCCAGCAGCTTAGTACTAGCGGGACTAACCGGGGAGCTGTTTTTT.

J is TRBJ2-6 and V is TRBV5-1; D uncertain. V dropped 0 bases and J dropped 0 bases, with 4 bases sitting between them. The CDR3 runs 15 residues. Germline V gene sequence: CDR1 SGHRS, CDR2 YFSETQ. In nucleotides, the CDR3 is TGCGCCAGCAGCTTGGGGGGCTCTGGGGCCAACGTCCTGACTTTC. This sequence encodes CASSLGGSGANVLTF.

The chain joins TRBV5-1 to TRBJ1-1, with D maybe TRBD1 (6 bases). Trimming pared 4 bases from V and 0 bases from J, leaving 16 bases between. CDR3 length equals 16 residues. Germline-derived CDR1 and CDR2 are SGHRS and YFSETQ. The CDR3 coding sequence is TGCGCCAGCAGCGGGGGACCACAGGGTGTGAACACTGAAGCTTTCTTT. As protein: CASSGGPQGVNTEAFF.

This clone was picked up one time. The chain employs TRBV19 and TRBJ1-5; D is ambiguous. Germline V CDR1 and CDR2: LNHDA, SQIVND (reference sequence). The CDR3 is 13 residues long. Trimming removed 6 bases from V and 6 bases from J, with 12 bases in between. CDR3 residues: CASSPGLSQPQHF. The CDR3 region has the DNA TGTGCCAGTAGCCCCGGGTTAAGTCAGCCCCAGCATTTT. The full variable domain, in which reference TRBV19 and TRBJ1-5 provide the parts outside the CDR3, is DGGITQSPKYLFRKEGQNVTLSCEQNLNHDAMYWYRQDPGQGLRLIYYSQIVNDFQKGDIAEGYSVSREKKESFPLTVTSAQKNPTAFYLCASSPGLSQPQHFGDGTRLSIL.